One sample yielded the 20 T cell receptor beta chains listed below, sequenced in a study of T-cell reconstitution after alpha-beta-depleted transplantation in children. Using unique molecular identifiers, the investigators prepared the TCRbeta library. TCRdb fed the PCR reads into MiXCR, producing one record per CDR3 protein. There are approximately 1,000,000 distinct CDR3 sequences in the sample; about 31% occur only once, and 28% lies in the top ten. Sequencing used PBMCs, mostly from graft donor cells, obtained 360 days after TCRalphabeta/CD19-depleted stem cell transplant. These receptors were collected from a boy under two years old who had a stem cell transplant for SCID, so the T cells may come from the graft donor.

The chain uses TRBV15 and TRBJ2-3, with TRBD2 identical over 11 bases. V trimming: 4 bases; J trimming: 1 base; junction bases outside the gene matches: 13. Germline V gene lookup returns CDR1 LNHNV and CDR2 YYDKDF (reference sequence). CDR3 size: 19 residues. The CDR3 loop is CATSTELAGARGGTDTQYF. In DNA form, the CDR3 reads TGTGCCACCAGCACCGAACTAGCGGGGGCACGAGGGGGCACAGATACGCAGTATTTT.

This clonotype was counted only a few times. The rearrangement links TRBV20-1 to TRBJ2-3, with TRBD2 matching 10 bases. J gave up 6 bases and V 6 bases, and 18 bases lay outside the gene matches. This CDR3 region has 17 residues. The V gene's germline CDR1 is DFQATT and CDR2 SNEGSKA (reference sequence). The CDR3 bases are TGCAGTGCAATAGTCCCCCCCTCGAGCGGGGGGGCCGATACGCAGTATTTT. It yields the protein CSAIVPPSSGGADTQYF.

A few counts support this clonotype. The rearrangement uses TRBV29-1 and TRBJ2-5; TRBD2 might be the D (6 bases). Germline CDR1 and CDR2: SQVTM and ANQGSEA. Trimming removed 6 bases from V and 3 bases from J, with 20 bases in between. This CDR3 spans 15 amino acids. The CDR3 is CSVSGYTGREETQYF. The CDR3 coding sequence is TGCAGCGTGAGCGGGTATACCGGGAGAGAAGAGACCCAGTACTTC.

The genes are TRBV18 and TRBJ1-4, with D hard to call. The length of the CDR3 is 16 residues. V was trimmed by 3 bases and J by 4 bases, leaving 15 bases between them. The germline V gene encodes CDR1 KGHSH and CDR2 LQKENI. The CDR3 spells CASSPRTAVNNEKLFF. For the CDR3, the DNA is TGTGCCAGCTCACCCCGGACGGCTGTGAATAATGAAAAACTGTTTTTT.

This clonotype showed up just a few times. This chain connects TRBV7-2 to TRBJ2-2; 9 bases match TRBD2. The V gene's germline CDR1 is SGHTA and CDR2 FQGNSA. The CDR3 extends over 16 amino acids. Trimming took 5 bases from V and 7 from J; bases not matched to a gene: 11. DNA of the CDR3: TGTGCCAGCAGCCTACGACCTAGCGGGGACTACGGGGAGCTGTTTTTT. Its protein is CASSLRPSGDYGELFF.

This clonotype was counted between two and nine times. The chain has TRBV20-1 and TRBJ2-5; D may match TRBD1 or TRBD2 (7 bases each). In germline, CDR1 is DFQATT, CDR2 SNEGSKA (reference sequence). Deletions cut 2 bases from V and 5 bases from J, with 15 bases between. CDR3 length equals 14 residues. CDR3 region: CSARKYRGGETQYF. CDR3 nucleotide sequence: TGCAGTGCTAGAAAATACAGGGGAGGGGAGACCCAGTACTTC.

This clonotype was seen a handful of times. The genes are TRBV24-1 and TRBJ1-2; D gene uncertain. V lost 3 bases and J lost 2, with 6 bases in between. CDR3 size: 13 residues. Germline V gene sequence: CDR1 KGHDR, CDR2 SFDVKD. CDR3 protein: CATSDPTNYGYTF. CDR3 bases: TGTGCCACCAGTGATCCCACGAACTATGGCTACACCTTC.

This clonotype was observed a few times. V is TRBV21-1 and J is TRBJ2-3. TRBV21-1 is described as a pseudogene. The CDR3 is 11 residues long. The CDR3 DNA reads TGTGCCAGCAGCAAGGAGCCTGGGCGGTATTTT. Its protein is CASSKEPGRYF.

This chain links TRBV5-6 with TRBJ2-1; TRBD2 matches at 9 bases. The CDR3 loop spans 15 amino acids. CDR1 is SGHDT and CDR2 is YYEEEE in the germline V gene. The V segment lost 4 bases and the J segment 15 bases; nucleotides outside the gene matches: 17. CDR3 in amino acids: CASSPRRGGGATGFF. In nucleotides, the CDR3 is TGTGCCAGCAGCCCTCGACGGGGCGGGGGGGCTACGGGGTTCTTC.

The chain links TRBV9 to TRBJ2-3, with 8 bases that match TRBD1. Germline V gene data show CDR1 as SGDLS and CDR2 as YYNGEE. The CDR3 runs to 17 residues. Trimming removed 4 bases from V and 6 bases from J; junction bases left unmatched: 16. The CDR3 protein is CASSHLGGTGILDTQYF. CDR3 bases: TGTGCCAGCAGCCACCTGGGCGGGACAGGTATATTGGATACGCAGTATTTT. The whole variable domain, filled in from reference TRBV9 and TRBJ2-3, reads DSGVTQTPKHLITATGQRVTLRCSPRSGDLSVYWYQQSLDQGLQFLIQYYNGEERAKGNILERFSAQQFPDLHSELNLSSLELGDSALYFCASSHLGGTGILDTQYFGPGTRLTVL.

This rearrangement joins TRBV24-1 to TRBJ2-3, with D perhaps TRBD2 (7 bases). Germline V gene sequence: CDR1 KGHDR, CDR2 SFDVKD. V was shortened by 5 bases and J by 4 bases, with 21 bases between the two germline ends. The CDR3 is 17 amino acids. CDR3 DNA sequence: TGTGCCACCAGTGCCCCGAGGGGGGGGCTTGCCGCAGATACGCAGTATTTT. Translating gives CATSAPRGGLAADTQYF.

The chain is built from TRBV15 and TRBJ2-3, with unresolved D. V dropped 6 bases and J dropped 6 bases, with 16 bases sitting between them. This CDR3 is 14 amino acids long. CDR1 is LNHNV, CDR2 YYDKDF, per germline (reference sequence). The CDR3 DNA reads TGTGCCACCAGGGTAGAGCTGGTGAGGGATACGCAGTATTTT. Amino acid sequence: CATRVELVRDTQYF.

This clonotype has more than one count but fewer than ten. This may stem from a read error, because a much larger clone lies one nucleotide away. The chain recombines TRBV7-9 with TRBJ2-3, with 11 bases identical to TRBD2. The CDR3 totals 15 residues. V lost 5 bases and J lost 2; bases outside the gene matches: 3. Germline lookup yields CDR1 SEHNR and CDR2 FQNEAQ (reference sequence). CDR3 bases: TGTGCCAGCAGCCGTAGCGGGGGGGCCACAGATACGCAGTATTTT. As protein: CASSRSGGATDTQYF.

The rearrangement joins TRBV5-6 to TRBJ2-1; TRBD2 matches at 7 bases. This CDR3 spans 11 amino acids. Per germline, CDR1 SGHDT and CDR2 YYEEEE. The trim removed 5 bases at V and 10 bases at J, leaving 3 bases unmatched. DNA for the CDR3: TGTGCCAGCAGTTGGCGGGGGGAGCAGTTCTTC. Translated: CASSWRGEQFF. The full variable domain, in which reference TRBV5-6 and TRBJ2-1 provide the parts outside the CDR3, is DAGVTQSPTHLIKTRGQQVTLRCSPKSGHDTVSWYQQALGQGPQFIFQYYEEEERQRGNFPDRFSGHQFPNYSSELNVNALLLGDSALYLCASSWRGEQFFGPGTRLTVL.

The rearrangement joins TRBV27 to TRBJ2-1; D gene unclear. V was trimmed by 7 bases and J by 7 bases, leaving 14 bases between them. Germline V gene data show CDR1 as MNHEY and CDR2 as SMNVEV (reference sequence). CDR3 length: 13 amino acids. The CDR3 region has the DNA TGTGCCAGCACCTTTGTGGGGTGGAATGAGCAGTTCTTC. Encoded protein: CASTFVGWNEQFF.

This clonotype showed up just a few times. V gene TRBV6-5 combines with J gene TRBJ1-5; TRBD1 matches 7 bases. This CDR3 region has 14 residues. With V trimmed by 2 bases and J by 7 bases, 5 bases remained unmatched. Germline V lookup: CDR1 MNHEY, CDR2 SVGAGI. The CDR3 nucleotides are TGTGCCAGCAGTTACCAACAGGGGATACAGCCCCAGCATTTT. Translated: CASSYQQGIQPQHF.

J is TRBJ2-3 and V is TRBV7-2; D remains unclear. Trimming cost V 8 bases and J 1 base, with 16 bases left between them. The V gene's germline CDR1 is SGHTA and CDR2 FQGNSA. This CDR3 spans 15 amino acids. The CDR3 spells CASRLAFRGTDTQYF. CDR3 in DNA: TGTGCCAGCCGGTTGGCTTTCCGCGGCACAGATACGCAGTATTTT. The variable domain in full, with the rest retrieved from reference TRBV7-2 and TRBJ2-3, is GAGVSQSPSNKVTEKGKDVELRCDPISGHTALYWYRQSLGQGLEFLIYFQGNSAPDKSGLPSDRFSAERTGGSVSTLTIQRTQQEDSAVYLCASRLAFRGTDTQYFGPGTRLTVL.

In its sample, this clonotype was seen many times. The chain combines TRBV5-6 with TRBJ2-2; possibly TRBD1 or TRBD2 for D (5 bases each). The CDR3 is made up of 15 amino acids. Trimming took 1 base from V and 6 from J, leaving 13 bases between them. Germline CDR1 SGHDT, CDR2 YYEEEE. In DNA form, the CDR3 reads TGTGCCAGCAGCTTGTACAGGAACGGGGCCGGGGAGCTGTTTTTT. Translation gives CASSLYRNGAGELFF.

This clonotype appeared a few times. The rearrangement uses TRBV20-1 and TRBJ1-1; D remains ambiguous. The V gene's germline CDR1 is DFQATT and CDR2 SNEGSKA (reference sequence). V dropped 6 bases and J dropped 0 bases, with 20 bases sitting between them. The CDR3 is 16 residues long. The CDR3 DNA reads TGCAGTGCCGCTGGGCCCGGTTGGGCCATGAACACTGAAGCTTTCTTT. This codes for CSAAGPGWAMNTEAFF.

The chain recombines TRBV6-5 with TRBJ2-5, with TRBD1 matching 11 bases. The CDR3 sequence is 14 residues long. Losses at the gene ends were 6 bases for V and 5 bases for J; bases not matched to a gene: 5. Germline CDR1 reads MNHEY; CDR2 reads SVGAGI. Written as DNA, the CDR3 is TGTGCCAGCAGCTCGGACAGGGGGCACGAGACCCAGTACTTC. Translated: CASSSDRGHETQYF.